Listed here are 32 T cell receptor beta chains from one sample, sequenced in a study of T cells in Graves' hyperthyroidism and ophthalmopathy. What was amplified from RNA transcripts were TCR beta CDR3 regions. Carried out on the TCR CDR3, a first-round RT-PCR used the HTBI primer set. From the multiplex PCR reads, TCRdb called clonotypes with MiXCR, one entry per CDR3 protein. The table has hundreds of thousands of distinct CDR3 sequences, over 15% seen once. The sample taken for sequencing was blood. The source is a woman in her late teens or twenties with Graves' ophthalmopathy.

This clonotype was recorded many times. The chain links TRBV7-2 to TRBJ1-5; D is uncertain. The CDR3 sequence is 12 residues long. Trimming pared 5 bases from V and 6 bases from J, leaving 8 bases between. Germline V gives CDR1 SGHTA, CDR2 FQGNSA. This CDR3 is CASSAESQPQHF. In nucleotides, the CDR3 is TGTGCCAGCAGCGCGGAGAGTCAGCCCCAGCATTTT.

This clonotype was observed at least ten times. DNA for the CDR3: TGCGCCAGCAGCTTGGATCCGGGGGAACTCTCTTCACCCCTCCACTTT. It is translated as CASSLDPGELSSPLHF. The chain has TRBV5-1 and TRBJ1-6; TRBD1 is a possible D gene (5 bases). Germline-derived CDR1 and CDR2 are SGHRS and YFSETQ. With 0 bases removed from V and 9 bases from J, the gap between germline ends came to 16 bases. This CDR3 has 16 residues.

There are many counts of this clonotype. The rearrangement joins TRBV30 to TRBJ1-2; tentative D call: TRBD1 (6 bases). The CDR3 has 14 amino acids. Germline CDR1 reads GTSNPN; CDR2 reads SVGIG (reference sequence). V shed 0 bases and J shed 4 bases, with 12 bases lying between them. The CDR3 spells CAWSVQGSGYGYTF. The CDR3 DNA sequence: TGTGCCTGGAGTGTACAGGGCTCGGGCTATGGCTACACCTTC.

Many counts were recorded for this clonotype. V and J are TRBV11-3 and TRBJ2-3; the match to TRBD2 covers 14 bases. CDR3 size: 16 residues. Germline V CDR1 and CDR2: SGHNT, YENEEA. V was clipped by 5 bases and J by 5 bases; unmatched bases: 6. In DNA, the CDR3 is TGTGCCAGCAGCCGGGGACTAGCGGGAGCTATAGATACGCAGTATTTT. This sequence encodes CASSRGLAGAIDTQYF.

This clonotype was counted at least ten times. The CDR3 sequence is CASRVAQGSTEAFF. DNA for the CDR3: TGTGCCAGCAGGGTAGCACAGGGGAGCACTGAAGCTTTCTTT. The V gene is TRBV2, the J gene TRBJ1-1; 7 nucleotides agree with TRBD1. The CDR3 contains 14 residues. Unmatched junction bases numbered 8, after V lost 6 bases and J lost 4 bases. Germline CDR1 and CDR2: SNHLY and FYNNEI.

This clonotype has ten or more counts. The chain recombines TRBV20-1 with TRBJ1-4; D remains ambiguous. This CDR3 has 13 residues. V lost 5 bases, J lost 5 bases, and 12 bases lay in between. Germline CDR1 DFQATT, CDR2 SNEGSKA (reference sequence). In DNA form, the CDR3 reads TGCAGTGCTGACGATGAACGGAATGAAAAACTGTTTTTT. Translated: CSADDERNEKLFF.

The CDR3 region is CASSTLGTGGTEAFF. The CDR3 DNA sequence: TGTGCCAGCAGTACTCTCGGGACAGGGGGCACTGAAGCTTTCTTT. The chain recombines TRBV6-5 with TRBJ1-1, with TRBD1 matching over 11 bases. Germline CDR1 is MNHEY and CDR2 is SVGAGI. There are 15 residues in the CDR3. V lost 5 bases to trimming and J lost 4 bases; unmatched junction nucleotides: 6.

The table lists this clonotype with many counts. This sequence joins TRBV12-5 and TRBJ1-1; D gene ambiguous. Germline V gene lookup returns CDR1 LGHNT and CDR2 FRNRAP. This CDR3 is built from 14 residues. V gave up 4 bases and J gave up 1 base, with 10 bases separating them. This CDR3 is CASGSPTANTEAFF. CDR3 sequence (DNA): TGTGCTAGTGGTTCGCCGACGGCGAACACTGAAGCTTTCTTT.

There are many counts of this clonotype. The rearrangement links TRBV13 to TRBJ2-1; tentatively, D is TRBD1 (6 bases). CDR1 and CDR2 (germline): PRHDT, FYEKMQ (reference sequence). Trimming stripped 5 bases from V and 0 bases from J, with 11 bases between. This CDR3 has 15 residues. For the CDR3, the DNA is TGTGCCAGCAGCGCCCGACAGGACTCCTACAATGAGCAGTTCTTC. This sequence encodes CASSARQDSYNEQFF.

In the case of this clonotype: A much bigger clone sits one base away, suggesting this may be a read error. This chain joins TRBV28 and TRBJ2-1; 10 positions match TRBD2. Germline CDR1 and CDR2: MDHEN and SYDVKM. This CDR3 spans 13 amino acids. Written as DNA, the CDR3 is TGTGACAGCGGGGGGGCCGGGTACAATGAGCAGTTCTTC. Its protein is CDSGGAGYNEQFF.

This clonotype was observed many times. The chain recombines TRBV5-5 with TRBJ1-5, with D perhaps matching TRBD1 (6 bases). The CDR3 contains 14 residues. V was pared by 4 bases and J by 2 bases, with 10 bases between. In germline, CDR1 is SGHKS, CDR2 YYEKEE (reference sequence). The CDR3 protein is CASSQRTGNQPQHF. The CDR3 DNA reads TGTGCCAGCAGCCAAAGGACAGGCAATCAGCCCCAGCATTTT. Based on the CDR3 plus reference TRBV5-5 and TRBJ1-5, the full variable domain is DAGVTQSPTHLIKTRGQQVTLRCSPISGHKSVSWYQQVLGQGPQFIFQYYEKEERGRGNFPDRFSARQFPNYSSELNVNALLLGDSALYLCASSQRTGNQPQHFGDGTRLSIL.

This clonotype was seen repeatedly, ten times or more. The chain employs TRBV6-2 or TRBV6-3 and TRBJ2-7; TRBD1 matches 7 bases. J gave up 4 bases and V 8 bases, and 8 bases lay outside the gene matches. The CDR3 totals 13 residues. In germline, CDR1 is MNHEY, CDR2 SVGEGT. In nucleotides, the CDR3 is TGTGCCAGCTCCTCCGGGACAGATTACGAGCAGTACTTC. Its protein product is CASSSGTDYEQYF.

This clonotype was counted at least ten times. The CDR3 DNA follows: TGTGCCAGCAGTTTATGGACAGACATAATTTTGCAGTTCTTC. Amino acid sequence: CASSLWTDIILQFF. V and J are TRBV12-3 or TRBV12-4 and TRBJ2-1; tentative D call: TRBD1 (6 bases). The V gene lost 2 bases and the J gene lost 12 bases, with 17 bases spanning the gap. The CDR3 extends over 14 amino acids.

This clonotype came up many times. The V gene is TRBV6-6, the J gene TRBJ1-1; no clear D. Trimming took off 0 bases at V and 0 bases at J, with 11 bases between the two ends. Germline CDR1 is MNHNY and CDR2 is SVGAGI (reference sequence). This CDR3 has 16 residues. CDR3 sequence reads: CASSYSGMRLNTEAFF. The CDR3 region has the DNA TGTGCCAGCAGTTACTCGGGCATGAGATTGAACACTGAAGCTTTCTTT.

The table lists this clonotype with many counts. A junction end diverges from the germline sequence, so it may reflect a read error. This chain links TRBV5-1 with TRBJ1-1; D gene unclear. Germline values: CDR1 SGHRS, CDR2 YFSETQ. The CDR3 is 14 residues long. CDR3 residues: CASTLGGIESEAFF. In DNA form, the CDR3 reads TGCGCCAGCACCTTGGGAGGGATTGAGTCTGAAGCTTTCTTT.

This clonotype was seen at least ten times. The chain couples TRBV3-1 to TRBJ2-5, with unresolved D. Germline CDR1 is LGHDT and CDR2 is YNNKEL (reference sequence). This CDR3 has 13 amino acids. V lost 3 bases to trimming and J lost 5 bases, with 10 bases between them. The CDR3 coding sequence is TGTGCCAGCAGCCAGGATGGGTCGGAGACCCAGTACTTC. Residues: CASSQDGSETQYF.

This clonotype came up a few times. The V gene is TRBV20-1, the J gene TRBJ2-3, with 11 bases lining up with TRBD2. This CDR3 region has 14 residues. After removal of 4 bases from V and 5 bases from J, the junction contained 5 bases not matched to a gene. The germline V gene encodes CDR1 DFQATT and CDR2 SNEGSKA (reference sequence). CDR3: CSATRLAGGDTQYF. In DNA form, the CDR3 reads TGCAGTGCTACTCGGCTAGCGGGAGGAGATACGCAGTATTTT.

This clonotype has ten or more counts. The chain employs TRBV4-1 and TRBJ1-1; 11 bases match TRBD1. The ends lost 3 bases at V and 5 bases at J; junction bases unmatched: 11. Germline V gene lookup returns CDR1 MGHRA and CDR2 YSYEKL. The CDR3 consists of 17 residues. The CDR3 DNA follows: TGCGCCAGCAGCCAGCGGAGGGACAGGGGGAAGAGGACTGAAGCTTTCTTT. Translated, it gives CASSQRRDRGKRTEAFF.

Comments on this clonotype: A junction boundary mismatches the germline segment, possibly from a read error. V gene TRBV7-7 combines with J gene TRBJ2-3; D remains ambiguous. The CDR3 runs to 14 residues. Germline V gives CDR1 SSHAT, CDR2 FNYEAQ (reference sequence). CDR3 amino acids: CASSLYAGTDTQYF. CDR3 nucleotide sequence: TGTGCTAGCAGCTTATATGCGGGCACAGATACGCAGTATTTT.

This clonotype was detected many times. DNA for the CDR3: TGCAGCGTTGACCTGGGACTCGACGAGCAGTACTTC. Protein: CSVDLGLDEQYF. The chain has TRBV29-1 and TRBJ2-7; D perhaps matches TRBD2 (6 bases). The CDR3 is 12 residues long. Germline V CDR1 and CDR2: SQVTM, ANQGSEA. V was cut by 3 bases and J by 5 bases, with 11 bases left in between.

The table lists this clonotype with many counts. The CDR3 spells CAWSTRPGRPWDEQYF. The CDR3 DNA reads as TGTGCCTGGAGTACCCGACCGGGGCGACCGTGGGACGAGCAGTACTTC. This rearrangement joins TRBV30 to TRBJ2-7; possibly TRBD1 or TRBD2 for D (5 bases each). In germline, CDR1 is GTSNPN, CDR2 SVGIG (reference sequence). Trimming removed 2 bases from V and 5 bases from J, with 22 bases in between. The CDR3 covers 16 residues. The full variable domain, its missing parts supplied by reference TRBV30 and TRBJ2-7, is SQTIHQWPATLVQPVGSPLSLECTVEGTSNPNLYWYRQAAGRGLQLLFYSVGIGQISSEVPQNLSASRPQDRQFILSSKKLLLSDSGFYLCAWSTRPGRPWDEQYFGPGTRLTVT.

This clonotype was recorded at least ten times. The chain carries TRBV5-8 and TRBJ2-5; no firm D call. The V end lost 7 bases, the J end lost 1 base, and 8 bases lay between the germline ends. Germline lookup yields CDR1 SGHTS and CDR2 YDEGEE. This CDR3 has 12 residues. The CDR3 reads CASVGSQETQYF. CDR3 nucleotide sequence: TGTGCCAGCGTGGGCAGCCAAGAGACCCAGTACTTC.

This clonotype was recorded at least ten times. This CDR3 is CASSGGIQGRVTGELFF. CDR3 sequence (DNA): TGCGCCAGCAGCGGGGGGATACAGGGGCGCGTCACCGGGGAGCTGTTTTTT. The chain employs TRBV5-1 and TRBJ2-2; perhaps TRBD1 as D (7 bases). CDR1 is SGHRS and CDR2 is YFSETQ in the germline V gene. The V gene lost 4 bases and the J gene lost 4 bases, with 20 bases spanning the gap. The CDR3 totals 17 residues.

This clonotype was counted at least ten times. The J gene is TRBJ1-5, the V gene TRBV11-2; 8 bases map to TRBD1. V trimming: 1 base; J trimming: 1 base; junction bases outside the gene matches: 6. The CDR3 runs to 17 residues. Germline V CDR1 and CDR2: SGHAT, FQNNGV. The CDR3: CASSLVSSGGSNQPQHF. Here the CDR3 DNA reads TGTGCCAGCAGCTTAGTTAGTTCAGGGGGCAGCAATCAGCCCCAGCATTTT.

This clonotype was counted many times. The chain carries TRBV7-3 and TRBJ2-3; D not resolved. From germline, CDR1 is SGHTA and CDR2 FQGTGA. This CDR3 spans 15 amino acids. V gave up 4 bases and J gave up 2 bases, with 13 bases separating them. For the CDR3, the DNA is TGTGCCAGCAGCTACGGACGCGACGACACAGATACGCAGTATTTT. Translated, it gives CASSYGRDDTDTQYF.

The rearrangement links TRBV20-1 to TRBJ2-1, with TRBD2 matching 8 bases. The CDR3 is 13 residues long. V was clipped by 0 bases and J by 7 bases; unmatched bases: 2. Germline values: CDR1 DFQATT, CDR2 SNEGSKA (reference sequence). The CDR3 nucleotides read TGCAGTGCTAGAGAGGCTAGCGGGAATGAGCAGTTCTTC. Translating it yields CSAREASGNEQFF.

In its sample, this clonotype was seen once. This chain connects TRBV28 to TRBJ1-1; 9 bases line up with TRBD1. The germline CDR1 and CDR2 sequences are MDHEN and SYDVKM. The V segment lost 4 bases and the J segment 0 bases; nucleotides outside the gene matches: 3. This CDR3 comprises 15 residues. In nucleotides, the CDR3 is TGTGCCAGCAGTTCGAACAGGGGGCTGAACACTGAAGCTTTCTTT. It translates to CASSSNRGLNTEAFF.

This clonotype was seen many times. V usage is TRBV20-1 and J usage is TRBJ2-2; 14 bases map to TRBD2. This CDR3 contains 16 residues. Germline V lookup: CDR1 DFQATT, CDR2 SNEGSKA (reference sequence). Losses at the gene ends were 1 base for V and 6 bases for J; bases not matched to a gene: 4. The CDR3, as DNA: TGCAGTGCTAGAGCGGGACTAGCGGGAGTGTCCGGGGAGCTGTTTTTT. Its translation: CSARAGLAGVSGELFF.

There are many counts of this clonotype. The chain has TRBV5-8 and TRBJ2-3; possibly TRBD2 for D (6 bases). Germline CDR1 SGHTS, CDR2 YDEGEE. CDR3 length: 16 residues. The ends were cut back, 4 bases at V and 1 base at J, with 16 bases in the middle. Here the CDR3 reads CASSAIGGIGTDTQYF. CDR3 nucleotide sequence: TGTGCCAGCAGCGCGATCGGGGGAATCGGCACAGATACGCAGTATTTT.

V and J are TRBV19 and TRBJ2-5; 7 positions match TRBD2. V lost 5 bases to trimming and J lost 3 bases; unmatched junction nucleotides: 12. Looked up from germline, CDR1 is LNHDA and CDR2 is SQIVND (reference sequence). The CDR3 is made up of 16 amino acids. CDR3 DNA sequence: TGTGCCAGTAGTGCCTCGGGACTAACGTTAGAAGAGACCCAGTACTTC. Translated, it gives CASSASGLTLEETQYF. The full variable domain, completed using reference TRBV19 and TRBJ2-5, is DGGITQSPKYLFRKEGQNVTLSCEQNLNHDAMYWYRQDPGQGLRLIYYSQIVNDFQKGDIAEGYSVSREKKESFPLTVTSAQKNPTAFYLCASSASGLTLEETQYFGPGTRLLVL.

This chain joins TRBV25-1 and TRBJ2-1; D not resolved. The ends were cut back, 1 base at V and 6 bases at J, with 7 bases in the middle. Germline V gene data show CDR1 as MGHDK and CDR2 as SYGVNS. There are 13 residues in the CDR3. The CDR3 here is CASSESRLNEQFF. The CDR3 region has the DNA TGTGCCAGCAGTGAATCAAGACTCAATGAGCAGTTCTTC.

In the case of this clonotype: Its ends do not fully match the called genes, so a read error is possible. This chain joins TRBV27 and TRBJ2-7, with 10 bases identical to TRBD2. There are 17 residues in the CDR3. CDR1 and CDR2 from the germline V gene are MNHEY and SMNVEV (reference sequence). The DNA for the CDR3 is TGTGCCAGCGGTTTGTGGGCTAGCGGGAGAAGCTCCTACGAGCAGTACTTC. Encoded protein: CASGLWASGRSSYEQYF.